The clone carrying this T cell receptor beta chain was seen many times. As yet, its antigen is unknown. Regions amplified from RNA transcripts were the TCR beta CDR3 regions. First-round RT-PCR with HTBI primers amplified the TCR CDR3 region. TCRdb reprocessed the multiplex PCR reads with MiXCR, giving one entry per CDR3 protein. Among a few hundred thousand distinct CDR3 sequences, more than 15% were seen once, and the ten largest hold roughly a sixth. The sample is drawn from a study of T cells in Graves' hyperthyroidism and ophthalmopathy. Study conclusions and caveats: Most thyroid clonotypes with frequency above 0.001 were detected in blood. Before onset, by a median of approximately 6.8 months, the model predicted ophthalmopathy.

The sequencing input was blood. This TCR was sampled from a woman aged 18 to 35 with Graves' ophthalmopathy.

CDR3 coding DNA: TGTGCCAGCACCGGTGCCGGGAGCTCCTACGAGCAGTACTTC. Protein: CASTGAGSSYEQYF. The rearrangement links TRBV28 to TRBJ2-7, with a weak D call TRBD2 (6 bases). The CDR3 loop spans 14 amino acids. The V end lost 7 bases, the J end lost 0 bases, and 13 bases lay between the germline ends. Per germline, CDR1 MDHEN and CDR2 SYDVKM.